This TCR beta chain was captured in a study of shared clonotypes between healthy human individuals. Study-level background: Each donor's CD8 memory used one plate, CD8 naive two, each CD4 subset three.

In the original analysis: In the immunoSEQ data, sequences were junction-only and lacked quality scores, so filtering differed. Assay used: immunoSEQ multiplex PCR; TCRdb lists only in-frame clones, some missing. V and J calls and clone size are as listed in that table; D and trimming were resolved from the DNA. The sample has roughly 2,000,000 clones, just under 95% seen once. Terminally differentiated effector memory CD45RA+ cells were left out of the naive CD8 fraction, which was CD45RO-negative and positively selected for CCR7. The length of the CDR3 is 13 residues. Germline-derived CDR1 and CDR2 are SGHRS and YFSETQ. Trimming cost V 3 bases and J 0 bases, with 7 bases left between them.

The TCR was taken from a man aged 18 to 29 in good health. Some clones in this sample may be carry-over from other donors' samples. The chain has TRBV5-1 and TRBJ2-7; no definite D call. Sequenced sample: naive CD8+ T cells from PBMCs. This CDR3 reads CASSWASSYEQYF. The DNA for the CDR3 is TGCGCCAGCAGCTGGGCCAGCTCCTACGAGCAGTACTTC.